These T cell receptor beta chains were read from a single sample in a study of shared clonotypes between healthy human individuals. TCRdb's table, derived via immunoSEQ multiplex PCR, lists solely in-frame clones and lacks some. The repertoire includes approximately 2.4 million clones, approximately 96% of them detected once, and less than 0.15% sits in the top ten. Sequencing was done on a sample of naive CD4+ T cells sorted from blood. Every receptor here comes from a man aged 18 to 30 in good health. Both conserved end residues are part of each CDR3. The D gene is left open where the match is weak. Size tells how often a clone was seen (once, few, many) or the class of an expanded clone, and some rows leave it out.

v_gene	abundance	len	j_gene	d_gene	CDR3aa	CDR3nt
TRBV27	once	14	TRBJ2-1	NA	CASIPTRSYNEQFF	TGTGCCAGCATCCCCACAAGGTCTTACAATGAGCAGTTCTTC
TRBV19	NA	14	TRBJ1-4	NA	CASRNRRVDEKLFF	TGTGCCAGTCGTAACAGGCGCGTCGATGAAAAACTGTTTTTT
TRBV18	NA	13	TRBJ1-4	NA	CASSPQVIEKLFF	TGTGCCAGCTCACCCCAGGTCATTGAAAAACTGTTTTTT
TRBV15	NA	16	TRBJ2-1	TRBD2	CATSRDGLAGVNEQFF	TGTGCCACCAGCAGAGATGGACTAGCGGGGGTAAATGAGCAGTTCTTC
TRBV5-1	NA	16	TRBJ2-5	NA	CASSAPERAALETQYF	TGCGCCAGCAGCGCCCCTGAGCGTGCAGCGCTGGAGACCCAGTACTTC
TRBV28	NA	14	TRBJ1-3	TRBD1	CASSFRGLGNTIYF	TGTGCCAGCAGTTTCAGGGGGCTAGGAAACACCATATATTTT
TRBV18	NA	14	TRBJ2-3	NA	CASSPRGRVDTQYF	TGTGCCAGCTCACCTCGGGGACGCGTTGATACGCAGTATTTT
TRBV6-5	once	14	TRBJ2-7	TRBD1	CASSQDRAFYEQYF	TGTGCCAGCAGCCAGGACAGGGCCTTCTACGAGCAGTACTTC
TRBV4-2	NA	19	TRBJ2-3	TRBD2	CASSQGRAGTRDKTDTQYF	TGTGCCAGCAGCCAAGGACGAGCCGGGACTAGGGATAAGACAGATACGCAGTATTTT
TRBV19	NA	13	TRBJ2-7	NA	CASSIGVPYEQYF	TGTGCCAGTAGTATCGGGGTGCCCTACGAGCAGTACTTC
TRBV28	NA	13	TRBJ1-4	NA	CASSPRPREKLFF	TGTGCCAGCAGTCCCCGCCCAAGGGAAAAACTGTTTTTT
TRBV29-1	once	15	TRBJ2-6	NA	CSAAGLPSGANVLTF	TGCAGCGCCGCGGGACTCCCTTCTGGGGCCAACGTCCTGACTTTC
TRBV30	NA	13	TRBJ2-1	NA	CAWTSPSYNEQFF	TGTGCCTGGACTAGCCCATCCTACAATGAGCAGTTCTTC
TRBV7-9	NA	16	TRBJ2-2	NA	CASSLEQWGSTGELFF	TGTGCCAGCAGCTTAGAACAGTGGGGGAGCACCGGGGAGCTGTTTTTT
TRBV15	NA	14	TRBJ2-5	NA	CATSSSRGSETQYF	TGTGCCACCAGCAGCAGTCGGGGGAGTGAGACCCAGTACTTC
TRBV30	NA	10	TRBJ2-7	NA	CAFGPGKSGF	TGTGCCTTTGGCCCCGGTAAATCGGGTTTC
TRBV27	NA	15	TRBJ1-2	TRBD1	CASSTRQGAGYGYTF	TGTGCCAGCAGTACCAGACAGGGGGCGGGCTATGGCTACACCTTC
TRBV10-3	NA	15	TRBJ2-7	TRBD2	CAISLLAGDLYEQYF	TGTGCCATCAGCTTACTAGCGGGGGACCTCTACGAGCAGTACTTC
TRBV2	NA	14	TRBJ2-1	NA	CASSEKGVGGEQFF	TGTGCCAGCAGTGAAAAGGGAGTTGGTGGGGAGCAGTTCTTC
TRBV4-2	NA	16	TRBJ2-5	TRBD2	CASSQDGTRTGETQYF	TGTGCCAGCAGCCAAGACGGGACTAGGACGGGGGAGACCCAGTACTTC
TRBV18	NA	16	TRBJ1-3	NA	CASSPLIQVSGNTIYF	TGTGCCAGCTCACCGTTAATACAGGTCTCTGGAAACACCATATATTTT
TRBV9	NA	15	TRBJ2-1	NA	CASSVEGSPGREQFF	TGTGCCAGCAGCGTAGAGGGATCACCGGGGCGTGAGCAGTTCTTC
TRBV5-1	NA	15	TRBJ2-7	NA	CASSSSTSIPYEQYF	TGCGCCAGCAGCTCCTCCACTAGTATCCCCTACGAGCAGTACTTC
TRBV4-3	NA	15	TRBJ2-1	NA	CASSQDMATYNEQFF	TGCGCCAGCAGCCAAGATATGGCCACCTACAATGAGCAGTTCTTC
TRBV11-2	NA	13	TRBJ2-6	NA	CASSLGGANVLTF	TGTGCCAGCAGCTTAGGCGGGGCCAACGTCCTGACTTTC
TRBV6-5	NA	13	TRBJ2-7	NA	CASRVGGRGEQYF	TGTGCCAGCAGAGTCGGGGGAAGGGGCGAGCAGTACTTC
TRBV9	NA	14	TRBJ1-2	NA	CASSRQGGHYGYTF	TGTGCCAGCAGCCGGCAGGGAGGTCACTATGGCTACACCTTC
TRBV11-2	NA	14	TRBJ2-7	TRBD1	CASSLHRGPYEQYF	TGTGCCAGCAGCTTACACAGGGGGCCCTACGAGCAGTACTTC
TRBV6-1	few	13	TRBJ2-5	TRBD1	CATQTGVGETQYF	TGTGCCACTCAGACAGGGGTCGGCGAGACCCAGTACTTC
TRBV20-1	NA	11	TRBJ2-1	NA	CSARAGHEQFF	TGCAGTGCTAGAGCCGGGCATGAGCAGTTCTTC
TRBV10-3	NA	16	TRBJ2-2	NA	CAISAPGLSNTGELFF	TGTGCCATCAGTGCGCCGGGACTGTCGAACACCGGGGAGCTGTTTTTT
TRBV9	NA	14	TRBJ2-3	NA	CASSPYPSTDTQYF	TGTGCCAGCAGCCCTTACCCTAGCACAGATACGCAGTATTTT
TRBV9	once	14	TRBJ2-1	NA	CASSGRASYNEQFF	TGTGCCAGCAGCGGCCGGGCCTCCTACAATGAGCAGTTCTTC
TRBV28	NA	15	TRBJ1-5	NA	CASRTHGAAYQPQHF	TGTGCCAGCAGAACCCATGGCGCGGCCTATCAGCCCCAGCATTTT
TRBV6-5	NA	11	TRBJ2-5	NA	CASTREGTQYF	TGTGCCAGCACCCGGGAAGGGACCCAGTACTTC
TRBV5-1	NA	12	TRBJ2-7	TRBD2	CASSFRGDEQYF	TGCGCCAGCAGCTTCCGGGGGGACGAGCAGTACTTC
TRBV7-2	NA	16	TRBJ2-5	TRBD2	CASTPVRGGYEETQYF	TGTGCCAGCACCCCAGTTCGGGGGGGATACGAAGAGACCCAGTACTTC
TRBV5-1	NA	15	TRBJ1-6	NA	CASSPAGTARSPLHF	TGCGCCAGCAGCCCCGCTGGAACGGCCAGATCACCCCTCCACTTT
TRBV9	NA	17	TRBJ2-2	TRBD2	CASSVVTSGRKSGELFF	TGTGCCAGCAGCGTAGTTACTAGCGGGAGGAAAAGCGGGGAGCTGTTTTTT
TRBV30	NA	14	TRBJ2-7	TRBD1	CATRRTGGTYEQYF	TGTGCCACCCGAAGGACAGGGGGCACCTACGAGCAGTACTTC
TRBV7-9	NA	13	TRBJ2-1	NA	CASSLDAVNEQFF	TGTGCCAGCAGCTTAGACGCGGTAAATGAGCAGTTCTTC
TRBV6-1	once	13	TRBJ2-7	NA	CASSVTGSYEQYF	TGTGCCAGCAGTGTCACAGGCTCCTACGAGCAGTACTTC
TRBV27	NA	12	TRBJ2-7	NA	CASSYLGGEQYF	TGTGCCAGCAGCTACTTGGGGGGCGAGCAGTACTTC
TRBV6-1	NA	12	TRBJ2-7	NA	CASKGSTYEQYF	TGTGCCAGCAAGGGCTCGACTTACGAGCAGTACTTC
TRBV10-3	NA	11	TRBJ2-1	NA	CAISDLDEQFF	TGTGCCATCAGTGATCTTGATGAGCAGTTCTTC
TRBV7-9	NA	13	TRBJ2-1	NA	CASSLSGVNEQFF	TGTGCCAGCAGCTTATCAGGGGTCAATGAGCAGTTCTTC